These 2 T cell receptor beta chains were all obtained from the same sample, sequenced in a study of T cells in Graves' hyperthyroidism and ophthalmopathy. From RNA transcripts, TCR beta CDR3 regions were amplified. With the HTBI primer set, the TCR CDR3 went through a first round of RT-PCR. Via MiXCR, TCRdb re-called the multiplex PCR reads, giving one row per CDR3 protein. The profile shows 550,000 to 650,000 distinct CDR3 sequences, around 13% of them singletons. Sequenced sample: blood. The receptors come from a woman between 40 and 50 years old with Graves' hyperthyroidism.

CDR3 coding DNA: TGTGCCAGCAGTAGTCCAGCGGAGGACTATGGCTACACCTTC. Its translation: CASSSPAEDYGYTF. The chain uses TRBV27 and TRBJ1-2; D call uncertain. Between the trimmed V and J ends, which lost 5 bases and 3 bases, there was a span of 13 bases. This CDR3 has 14 amino acids. From germline, CDR1 is MNHEY and CDR2 SMNVEV (reference sequence).

The gene calls are TRBV7-9 and TRBJ2-3, with 9 bases aligning to TRBD1. CDR1 is SEHNR, CDR2 FQNEAQ, per germline (reference sequence). The junction had 2 bases not matched to a gene; V was cut back by 2 bases and J by 2 bases. The CDR3 has 15 amino acids. CDR3 DNA: TGTGCCAGCAGCTTACGGGACAGGGTCACAGATACGCAGTATTTT. Amino acid sequence: CASSLRDRVTDTQYF.